The 26 T cell receptor beta chains presented below share a single source sample, sequenced in a study of T cells in Graves' hyperthyroidism and ophthalmopathy. RNA transcripts were the template for amplifying TCR beta CDR3 regions. The HTBI primer set was used in a first-round RT-PCR of the TCR CDR3. TCRdb processed the multiplex PCR reads anew with MiXCR; each CDR3 protein has one entry. This table holds about 600,000 distinct CDR3 sequences, 13% to 15% found once. The sequencing input was blood. The receptors shown here come from a woman between 18 and 29 years old with Graves' ophthalmopathy.

About this clonotype: A read error is possible here, since a much larger clone lies one base away. This sequence joins TRBV12-3 or TRBV12-4 and TRBJ1-1; D is possibly TRBD1 (6 bases). The CDR3 consists of 14 residues. The CDR3: CASNWGTRSSETFF. The DNA of the CDR3 is TGTGCCAGCAATTGGGGGACAAGATCATCTGAAACTTTCTTT.

This clonotype was counted many times. V is TRBV28 and J is TRBJ2-6; 9 positions agree with TRBD1. CDR3 length: 16 residues. Trimming cost V 6 bases and J 3 bases; bases outside gene matches: 6. Germline values: CDR1 MDHEN, CDR2 SYDVKM. The CDR3 loop reads CASRVQGADGANVLTF. In nucleotides, the CDR3 is TGTGCCAGCAGGGTACAGGGGGCTGATGGGGCCAACGTCCTGACTTTC.

The chain uses TRBV25-1 and TRBJ1-6; 8 nucleotides align to TRBD1. Germline trimming cut 4 bases from V and 9 bases from J; bases unmatched to any gene: 8. This CDR3 contains 15 residues. Germline CDR1 is MGHDK and CDR2 is SYGVNS. The CDR3 DNA reads TGTGCCAGCAGTGCCAGACAGGGGATAGCTTCACCCCTCCACTTT. Translation: CASSARQGIASPLHF.

In its sample, this clonotype was seen a few times. The chain carries TRBV15 and TRBJ2-2, with 11 nucleotides matching TRBD2. The length of the CDR3 is 16 residues. Germline-derived CDR1 and CDR2 are LNHNV and YYDKDF (reference sequence). J lost 2 bases, V lost 6 bases, and 5 bases had no gene match. The CDR3 nucleotides read TGTGCCACCAGGGGGGGACTAGCGGATAACACCGGGGAGCTGTTTTTT. Translated: CATRGGLADNTGELFF.

This clonotype appeared many times. The rearrangement joins TRBV20-1 to TRBJ1-5; maybe TRBD1 (6 bases). Germline lookup yields CDR1 DFQATT and CDR2 SNEGSKA (reference sequence). The CDR3 is 14 amino acids. V was trimmed by 6 bases and J by 0 bases, leaving 12 bases between them. The CDR3 bases are TGCAGTGCCGCCCAGGGGATTAGCAATCAGCCCCAGCATTTT. This codes for CSAAQGISNQPQHF.

This clonotype occurred a few times. The chain links TRBV15 to TRBJ1-4, with 9 nucleotides matching TRBD1. This CDR3 region has 16 residues. V lost 0 bases and J lost 5; bases outside the gene matches: 4. CDR1 and CDR2 (germline): LNHNV, YYDKDF (reference sequence). CDR3 region: CATSRDPGQGNEKLFF. The CDR3, as DNA: TGTGCCACCAGCAGAGATCCGGGACAGGGAAATGAAAAACTGTTTTTT.

The CDR3 DNA sequence: TGTGCCACCAGTGATAAAGGAGTTAACACTGAAGCTTTCTTT. It yields the protein CATSDKGVNTEAFF. This rearrangement joins TRBV24-1 to TRBJ1-1; D unresolved. The CDR3 has 14 residues. The V gene lost 3 bases and the J gene lost 2 bases, with 9 bases spanning the gap. Germline CDR1 KGHDR, CDR2 SFDVKD.

The chain joins TRBV7-9 to TRBJ2-5, with D unclear. This CDR3 has 12 amino acids. The V gene lost 3 bases and the J gene lost 5 bases, with 7 bases spanning the gap. Germline CDR1 is SEHNR and CDR2 is FQNEAQ (reference sequence). The CDR3 here is CASSLRVETQYF. CDR3 nucleotides: TGTGCCAGCAGCTTGAGAGTGGAGACCCAGTACTTC.

Many counts were recorded for this clonotype. The junction shows a germline mismatch at one end, possibly a read error. V gene TRBV28 combines with J gene TRBJ2-3, with a possible D match to TRBD2 (6 bases). Germline V gives CDR1 MDHEN, CDR2 SYDVKM. The CDR3 totals 14 residues. CDR3 region: CAGSAERGTDTQYF. DNA for the CDR3: TGTGCCGGCAGCGCGGAGCGGGGCACAGATACGCAGTATTTT. The full variable domain, its missing parts supplied by reference TRBV28 and TRBJ2-3, is DVKVTQSSRYLVKRTGEKVFLECVQDMDHENMFWYRQDPGLGLRLIYFSYDVKMKEKGDIPEGYSVSREKKERFSLILESASTNQTSMYLCAGSAERGTDTQYFGPGTRLTVL.

The chain uses TRBV12-3 or TRBV12-4 and TRBJ2-6; possible D gene TRBD2, 5 bases. The CDR3 has 18 amino acids. V was shortened by 8 bases and J by 4 bases, with 24 bases between the two germline ends. The CDR3 nucleotides read TGTGCCAGCTCTACCGGGAACAGCGCCTGGTCCGGGGCCAACGTCCTGACTTTC. Its translation is CASSTGNSAWSGANVLTF.

There are many counts of this clonotype. V and J are TRBV6-4 and TRBJ1-1, with 8 bases fitting TRBD1. The trim removed 0 bases at V and 0 bases at J, leaving 6 bases unmatched. CDR3 size: 17 residues. CDR1 is MRHNA and CDR2 is SNTAGT in the germline V gene. As DNA, the CDR3 is TGTGCCAGCAGTGACTCGTGGGACAGGAGGATGAACACTGAAGCTTTCTTT. It specifies CASSDSWDRRMNTEAFF.

The rearrangement links TRBV27 to TRBJ1-6; 7 bases line up with TRBD1. V lost 7 bases and J lost 7; bases outside the gene matches: 7. This CDR3 has 14 amino acids. Germline V CDR1 and CDR2: MNHEY, SMNVEV (reference sequence). This CDR3 reads CASMRGGPNSPLHF. CDR3 bases: TGTGCCAGCATGCGAGGGGGCCCGAATTCACCCCTCCACTTT.

This clonotype was detected only a few times. The V and J genes are TRBV6-1 and TRBJ1-1, with D perhaps TRBD1 (5 bases). Germline CDR1 MNHNS, CDR2 SASEGT. V lost 6 bases to trimming and J lost 0 bases, with 14 bases between them. CDR3 size: 15 residues. The CDR3 region is CASRRKLGVNTEAFF. The CDR3 DNA sequence: TGTGCCAGCAGGAGGAAACTAGGGGTGAACACTGAAGCTTTCTTT.

The chain uses TRBV15 and TRBJ2-1; TRBD2 matches 7 bases. Germline values: CDR1 LNHNV, CDR2 YYDKDF (reference sequence). This CDR3 is 18 amino acids long. V lost 6 bases to trimming and J lost 2 bases; unmatched junction nucleotides: 16. CDR3 sequence (DNA): TGTGCCACCAGTTCGGGACTGGCGGGAGTTGGCCCCTACAATGAGCAGTTCTTC. Translating it yields CATSSGLAGVGPYNEQFF.

Many counts were recorded for this clonotype. The chain has TRBV28 and TRBJ2-7; 14 bases are shared with TRBD2. The CDR3 extends over 23 amino acids. The V gene end was trimmed by 2 bases and the J gene end by 3 bases; junction bases not matched to a gene: 24. Germline CDR1 reads MDHEN; CDR2 reads SYDVKM. CDR3 residues: CASSLRLPRLAGGPQPKLYEQYF. The CDR3 nucleotides read TGTGCCAGCAGTTTAAGGCTCCCTCGACTAGCGGGAGGGCCCCAACCAAAACTCTACGAGCAGTACTTC.

This clonotype was counted ten times or more. The V and J genes are TRBV6-1 and TRBJ1-1, with D maybe TRBD1 (6 bases). Germline CDR1 and CDR2: MNHNS and SASEGT. This CDR3 region has 16 residues. Trimming pared 9 bases from V and 0 bases from J, leaving 20 bases between. CDR3 region: CASSTGGAYMNTEAFF. The CDR3 DNA follows: TGTGCCAGTTCCACGGGGGGCGCGTACATGAACACTGAAGCTTTCTTT.

Ten or more counts support this clonotype. The chain links TRBV28 to TRBJ2-7, with D maybe TRBD1 (6 bases). V was shortened by 6 bases and J by 3 bases, with 15 bases between the two germline ends. Germline V CDR1 and CDR2: MDHEN, SYDVKM. This CDR3 contains 14 residues. The CDR3 region is CASSQTPRGYEQYF. CDR3 DNA: TGTGCCAGCAGCCAAACACCCAGGGGCTACGAGCAGTACTTC.

This chain uses TRBV15 with TRBJ2-2; 14 bases fit TRBD2. CDR3 length: 18 amino acids. The germline V gene encodes CDR1 LNHNV and CDR2 YYDKDF (reference sequence). The trim removed 7 bases at V and 4 bases at J, leaving 11 bases unmatched. The CDR3 region is CATKNTGTSGSRTGELFF. CDR3 sequence (DNA): TGTGCCACCAAAAACACCGGGACTAGCGGGAGCCGCACCGGGGAGCTGTTTTTT.

The DNA for the CDR3 is TGTGCCAGCAGTTTCGACAGGGACCATCAGCCCCAGCATTTT. Encoded protein: CASSFDRDHQPQHF. The V and J genes are TRBV6-2 or TRBV6-3 and TRBJ1-5; 7 positions agree with TRBD1. Germline CDR1 reads MNHEY; CDR2 reads SVGEGT. The V gene end was trimmed by 4 bases and the J gene end by 5 bases; junction bases not matched to a gene: 5. This CDR3 spans 14 amino acids.

Many counts were recorded for this clonotype. The V and J genes are TRBV20-1 and TRBJ2-1, with D perhaps matching TRBD1 (7 bases). Germline CDR1 reads DFQATT; CDR2 reads SNEGSKA (reference sequence). This CDR3 is built from 16 residues. Trimming removed 0 bases from V and 7 bases from J, with 19 bases in between. CDR3 sequence: CSARDPEAQGGNEQFF. In DNA, the CDR3 is TGCAGTGCTAGAGACCCGGAGGCCCAGGGGGGAAATGAGCAGTTCTTC.

This clonotype was seen many times. The V gene is TRBV20-1, the J gene TRBJ2-1, with D possibly matching TRBD2 (6 bases). This CDR3 contains 13 residues. From germline, CDR1 is DFQATT and CDR2 SNEGSKA (reference sequence). Trimming shortened V by 0 bases and J by 4 bases, and 7 bases separated the two germline ends. The DNA for the CDR3 is TGCAGTGCTAGAGAGGGAGGATACAATGAGCAGTTCTTC. This encodes CSAREGGYNEQFF.

This clonotype was counted many times. The V gene is TRBV28, the J gene TRBJ2-7; tentatively, D is TRBD1 or TRBD2 (6 bases each). The CDR3 totals 14 residues. Per germline, CDR1 MDHEN and CDR2 SYDVKM. V was pared by 2 bases and J by 4 bases, with 12 bases between. CDR3 sequence: CASSLKGGTYEQYF. CDR3 in DNA: TGTGCCAGCAGTTTAAAAGGCGGGACATACGAGCAGTACTTC.

This chain uses TRBV2 with TRBJ2-1, with D uncertain. This CDR3 comprises 15 residues. Trimming took off 6 bases at V and 7 bases at J, with 19 bases between the two ends. Per germline, CDR1 SNHLY and CDR2 FYNNEI. The CDR3 reads CASSSGEFSPNEQFF. The CDR3, as DNA: TGTGCCAGCAGCTCAGGCGAATTCTCCCCAAATGAGCAGTTCTTC.

Ten or more counts support this clonotype. Here the CDR3 reads CASSFGQGEQFF. The CDR3 DNA sequence: TGCGCCAGCAGCTTCGGACAGGGCGAGCAGTTCTTC. The chain employs TRBV5-1 and TRBJ2-1, with TRBD1 matching over 8 bases. The length of the CDR3 is 12 residues. V lost 2 bases to trimming and J lost 10 bases; unmatched junction nucleotides: 2. Germline V gene lookup returns CDR1 SGHRS and CDR2 YFSETQ. The variable domain in full, with the rest retrieved from reference TRBV5-1 and TRBJ2-1, is KAGVTQTPRYLIKTRGQQVTLSCSPISGHRSVSWYQQTPGQGLQFLFEYFSETQRNKGNFPGRFSGRQFSNSRSEMNVSTLELGDSALYLCASSFGQGEQFFGPGTRLTVL.

This clonotype was counted ten times or more. The CDR3 is CASSQLTSGIGRGETQYF. DNA of the CDR3: TGCGCCAGCAGCCAGTTGACTAGCGGGATTGGCCGAGGAGAGACCCAGTACTTC. V is TRBV4-1 and J is TRBJ2-5; 11 positions agree with TRBD2. The CDR3 sequence is 18 residues long. Germline V gene sequence: CDR1 MGHRA, CDR2 YSYEKL. J was trimmed by 4 bases and V by 3 bases; bases with no gene match: 13.

This clonotype has at least ten counts. The chain is built from TRBV27 and TRBJ2-7, with 7 bases identical to TRBD2. The CDR3 totals 13 residues. Trimming at V came to 6 bases and at J to 5 bases, leaving 7 bases not matched to a gene. The germline V gene encodes CDR1 MNHEY and CDR2 SMNVEV (reference sequence). CDR3 nucleotide sequence: TGTGCCAGCAGCCTCGGGGGGTACCACGAGCAGTACTTC. Translating gives CASSLGGYHEQYF.